This T cell receptor (beta chain) derives from a study of T cell repertoires in cytomegalovirus infection. Via MiXCR, TCRdb re-called the reads, giving one row per CDR3 protein. The sample contains about 160,000 distinct CDR3 sequences, approximately 17% of which appear only once. The CDR3 runs 15 residues. CDR1 and CDR2 from the germline V gene are MDHEN and SYDVKM. Regarding this clonotype: Its ends do not fully match the called genes, so a read error is possible.

V gene TRBV28 combines with J gene TRBJ2-7, with D perhaps assigned TRBD1 or TRBD2 (5 bases each). This sequence was found in a human donor in good health (CMV status not recorded). Some clones in this sample may be carry-over from other donors' samples. Material for sequencing was CD8+ T cells from PBMCs. The CDR3 protein is CANSLRGTATYEQYF. Here the CDR3 DNA reads TGTGCCAACAGTTTACGGGGCACCGCGACCTACGAGCAGTACTTC.